The 6 T cell receptor beta chains given below trace back to one sample, sequenced in a study of cytomegalovirus exposure and HLA in healthy donors. 13 Jbeta primers and 60 Vbeta primers were used for the PCR. The method was immunoSEQ multiplex PCR; TCRdb's version includes in-frame clones alone and lacks a portion of them. Of about 63,000 clones listed, around 91% are singletons. The sequencing sample was made of PBMCs. All receptors derive from a woman in her 30s in good health and CMV-seropositive.

V and J are TRBV13 and TRBJ1-3; D unresolved. Looked up from germline, CDR1 is PRHDT and CDR2 is FYEKMQ (reference sequence). Trimming removed 8 bases from V and 0 bases from J, with 14 bases in between. The CDR3 spans 15 residues. CDR3: CASSSGLSSGNTIYF. In nucleotides, the CDR3 is TGTGCCAGCTCCAGTGGACTCAGCTCTGGAAACACCATATATTTT.

This chain joins TRBV28 and TRBJ2-6, with D unclear. From germline, CDR1 is MDHEN and CDR2 SYDVKM. With 2 bases removed from V and 0 bases from J, the gap between germline ends came to 5 bases. CDR3 length equals 15 residues. The CDR3 here is CASSLQASGANVLTF. The CDR3, as DNA: TGTGCCAGCAGTTTACAGGCCTCTGGGGCCAACGTCCTGACTTTC.

The chain employs TRBV4-1 and TRBJ2-3; 7 nucleotides align to TRBD1. Germline V CDR1 and CDR2: MGHRA, YSYEKL. Trimming at V came to 4 bases and at J to 1 base, leaving 2 bases not matched to a gene. The CDR3 covers 14 residues. CDR3 protein: CASSRDSRTDTQYF. The CDR3 region has the DNA TGCGCCAGCAGCCGGGACAGCCGCACAGATACGCAGTATTTT.

This clone has more than one count but fewer than ten. The chain is built from TRBV6-1 and TRBJ2-7, with 8 nucleotides matching TRBD1. Germline V gene sequence: CDR1 MNHNS, CDR2 SASEGT. V lost 6 bases and J lost 5; bases outside the gene matches: 12. The CDR3 totals 15 residues. The CDR3 nucleotides read TGTGCCAGCAGCCAGGGGGCGGGTCAAAGCGACGAGCAGTACTTC. Amino acid sequence: CASSQGAGQSDEQYF.

CDR3 sequence: CASSVGGSTNEKLFF. The CDR3 DNA is TGTGCCAGCAGCGTCGGGGGTTCAACTAATGAAAAACTGTTTTTT. The genes are TRBV9 and TRBJ1-4, with a tentative D call TRBD1 (5 bases). This CDR3 is 15 amino acids long. Germline V CDR1 and CDR2: SGDLS, YYNGEE. Trimming stripped 2 bases from V and 0 bases from J, with 8 bases between.

The chain uses TRBV11-2 and TRBJ2-7, with D possibly matching TRBD1 (6 bases). V was shortened by 1 base and J by 6 bases, with 16 bases between the two germline ends. The CDR3 totals 15 residues. Germline V gene sequence: CDR1 SGHAT, CDR2 FQNNGV. For the CDR3, the DNA is TGTGCCAGCAGCTTAGCCCCAGGGGTAGGATTCGAGCAGTACTTC. Amino acids: CASSLAPGVGFEQYF.